This T cell receptor (beta chain) was sequenced for a study of blood T cell repertoires in COVID-19. Background on the study: The United States, Italy and Spain were the sources of the acute and convalescent COVID-19 samples.

This clone has only one observation. Germline CDR1 reads SGDLS; CDR2 reads YYNGEE. J was trimmed by 0 bases and V by 4 bases; bases with no gene match: 13. This CDR3 spans 19 amino acids. Generated by immunoSEQ multiplex PCR, the TCRdb table keeps only in-frame clones and is missing some. Of 250,000 to 350,000 clones in the sample, approximately 86% were seen once. The sample taken for sequencing was peripheral blood. The sequence derives from a woman aged 70 to 79 with COVID-19, enrolled during active disease. The chain has TRBV9 and TRBJ2-1; 10 bases map to TRBD2. CDR3 nucleotide sequence: TGTGCCAGCAGCCCCCGTTTGAGTGAGCGGGGGGGCTCCTACAATGAGCAGTTCTTC. Residues: CASSPRLSERGGSYNEQFF.